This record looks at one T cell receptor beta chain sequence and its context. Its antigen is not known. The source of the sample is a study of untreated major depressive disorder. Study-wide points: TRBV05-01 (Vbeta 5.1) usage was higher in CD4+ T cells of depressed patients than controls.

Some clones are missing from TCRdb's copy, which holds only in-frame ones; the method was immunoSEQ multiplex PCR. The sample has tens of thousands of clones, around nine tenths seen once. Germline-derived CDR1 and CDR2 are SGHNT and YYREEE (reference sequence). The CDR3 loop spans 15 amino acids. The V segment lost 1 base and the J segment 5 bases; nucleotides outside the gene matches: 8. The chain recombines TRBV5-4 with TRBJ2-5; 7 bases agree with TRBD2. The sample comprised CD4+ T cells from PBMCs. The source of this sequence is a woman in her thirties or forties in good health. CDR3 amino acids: CASSLFGGTQETQYF. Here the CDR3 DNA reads TGTGCCAGCAGCTTGTTCGGGGGGACTCAGGAGACCCAGTACTTC.